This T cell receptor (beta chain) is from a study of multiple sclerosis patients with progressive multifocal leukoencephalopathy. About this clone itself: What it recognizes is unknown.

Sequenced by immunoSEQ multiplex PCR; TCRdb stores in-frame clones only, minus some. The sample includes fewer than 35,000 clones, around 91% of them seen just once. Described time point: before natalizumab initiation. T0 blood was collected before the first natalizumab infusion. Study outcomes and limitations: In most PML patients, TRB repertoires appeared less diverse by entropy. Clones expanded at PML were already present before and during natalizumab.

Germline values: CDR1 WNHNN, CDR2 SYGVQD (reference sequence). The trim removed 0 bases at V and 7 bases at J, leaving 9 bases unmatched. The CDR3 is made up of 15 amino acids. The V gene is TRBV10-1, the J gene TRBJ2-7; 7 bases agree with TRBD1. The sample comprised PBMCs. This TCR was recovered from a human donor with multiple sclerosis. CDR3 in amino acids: CASSESGTAIEEQYF. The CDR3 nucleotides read TGCGCCAGCAGTGAGTCTGGGACAGCCATTGAGGAGCAGTACTTC.